What follows is one TCR beta chain and its context. The sample originates from a study of blood T cell repertoires in COVID-19. About the study: Sample material is recorded as cDNA or gDNA derived from T cells, B-cell-depleted T cells, or PBMCs.

Sequenced by immunoSEQ multiplex PCR; TCRdb stores in-frame clones only, minus some. The sample holds about 210,000 clones, about four fifths seen once. Trimming took 6 bases from V and 8 from J, leaving 19 bases between them. In germline, CDR1 is LNHDA, CDR2 SQIVND (reference sequence). This CDR3 region has 14 residues. This sequence joins TRBV19 and TRBJ1-2; D not certain. Source material: peripheral blood. The receptor comes from a woman in her 40s with active or convalescent COVID-19. In DNA, the CDR3 is TGTGCCAGTAGCGGTCAAAACGGGTTCTGGGGCTACACCTTC. Protein: CASSGQNGFWGYTF.